Each of the 20 T cell receptor beta chains below was sequenced from the same sample in a study of cytomegalovirus exposure and HLA in healthy donors. With 60 Vbeta and 13 Jbeta primers, the PCR was carried out. Assay: immunoSEQ multiplex PCR; the TCRdb copy retains only in-frame clones and omits some. The repertoire table contains roughly 120,000 clones. The specimen was PBMCs. The receptors shown here come from a man between 18 and 35 years old in good health and CMV-seronegative.

The chain employs TRBV13 and TRBJ2-2, with 8 nucleotides matching TRBD1. This CDR3 has 14 amino acids. Losses at the gene ends were 5 bases for V and 4 bases for J; bases not matched to a gene: 3. CDR1 PRHDT and CDR2 FYEKMQ come from the germline V gene (reference sequence). CDR3 sequence: CASSRQGITGELFF. For the CDR3, the DNA is TGTGCCAGCAGCCGACAGGGGATCACCGGGGAGCTGTTTTTT.

The chain recombines TRBV5-1 with TRBJ1-5, with TRBD1 matching 10 bases. The CDR3 contains 16 residues. Germline-derived CDR1 and CDR2 are SGHRS and YFSETQ. Unmatched junction bases numbered 5, after V lost 0 bases and J lost 5 bases. The CDR3 region is CASSLGQGAVDQPQHF. The DNA for the CDR3 is TGCGCCAGCAGCTTGGGACAGGGGGCTGTCGATCAGCCCCAGCATTTT.

The chain employs TRBV15 and TRBJ2-3, with 11 nucleotides matching TRBD2. The CDR3 covers 15 residues. Germline V gene lookup returns CDR1 LNHNV and CDR2 YYDKDF (reference sequence). After removal of 0 bases from V and 4 bases from J, the junction contained 0 bases not matched to a gene. Here the CDR3 reads CATSRDSGGADTQYF. Here the CDR3 DNA reads TGTGCCACCAGCAGAGATAGCGGGGGGGCAGATACGCAGTATTTT.

J is TRBJ1-2 and V is TRBV6-5; 10 nucleotides agree with TRBD1. The V and J ends lost 6 bases and 7 bases, in that order; junction bases with no gene match: 8. Germline-derived CDR1 and CDR2 are MNHEY and SVGAGI. The CDR3 totals 14 residues. The CDR3 here is CASSEGQGVGGYTF. Here the CDR3 DNA reads TGTGCCAGCAGCGAAGGACAGGGGGTTGGTGGCTACACCTTC.

The genes are TRBV7-9 and TRBJ1-2; 10 nucleotides agree with TRBD1. CDR3 length equals 14 residues. J gave up 8 bases and V 2 bases, and 5 bases lay outside the gene matches. CDR1 and CDR2 from the germline V gene are SEHNR and FQNEAQ (reference sequence). CDR3 sequence (DNA): TGTGCCAGCAGCTTAATGGGACAGGGGTCGGGCTACACCTTC. Its translation is CASSLMGQGSGYTF.

CDR3 loop: CASSWGQAYEQYF. CDR3 nucleotides: TGTGCCAGCAGTTGGGGCCAGGCCTACGAGCAGTACTTC. This chain uses TRBV27 with TRBJ2-7; a weak D match, TRBD1 (5 bases). V shed 4 bases and J shed 2 bases, with 9 bases lying between them. The V gene's germline CDR1 is MNHEY and CDR2 SMNVEV (reference sequence). This CDR3 region has 13 residues.

The chain has TRBV2 and TRBJ2-3, with a weak D call TRBD1 (5 bases). Trimming stripped 5 bases from V and 2 bases from J, with 14 bases between. Looked up from germline, CDR1 is SNHLY and CDR2 is FYNNEI. The CDR3 has 15 amino acids. This CDR3 reads CASSKGNRFTDTQYF. The CDR3 DNA reads TGTGCCAGCAGTAAAGGGAACAGGTTCACAGATACGCAGTATTTT.

The CDR3 is CASSPPYDTEAFF. As DNA, the CDR3 is TGTGCCAGCTCACCACCCTACGACACTGAAGCTTTCTTT. The chain recombines TRBV18 with TRBJ1-1; D not certain. Germline lookup yields CDR1 KGHSH and CDR2 LQKENI. CDR3 length equals 13 residues. Trimming shortened V by 0 bases and J by 3 bases, and 5 bases separated the two germline ends.

The chain is built from TRBV6-5 and TRBJ2-3; TRBD2 might be the D (6 bases). CDR1 is MNHEY, CDR2 SVGAGI, per germline. V shed 7 bases and J shed 2 bases, with 10 bases lying between them. The CDR3 is 13 amino acids. The CDR3 loop is CASTGGITDTQYF. In DNA, the CDR3 is TGTGCCAGCACTGGCGGGATCACAGATACGCAGTATTTT.

The genes are TRBV20-1 and TRBJ2-3; D is undetermined. Looked up from germline, CDR1 is DFQATT and CDR2 is SNEGSKA (reference sequence). This CDR3 is 11 amino acids long. Trimming took off 5 bases at V and 6 bases at J, with 9 bases between the two ends. Here the CDR3 DNA reads TGCAGTGCTGGCCGCCCGGATACGCAGTATTTT. Its protein is CSAGRPDTQYF.

Written as DNA, the CDR3 is TGTGCCAGCAGCTCTAGCGGGAGGGCAGATACGCAGTATTTT. Residues: CASSSSGRADTQYF. The chain recombines TRBV13 with TRBJ2-3; 12 positions agree with TRBD2. From germline, CDR1 is PRHDT and CDR2 FYEKMQ (reference sequence). V gave up 4 bases and J gave up 4 bases; unmatched junction bases: 0. This CDR3 has 14 residues.

The genes are TRBV10-3 and TRBJ2-3; no firm D call. Trimming removed 3 bases from V and 5 bases from J, with 3 bases in between. Germline V gene sequence: CDR1 ENHRY, CDR2 SYGVKD. This CDR3 region has 11 residues. The CDR3 protein is CAISEQDTQYF. CDR3 nucleotides: TGTGCCATCAGTGAACAAGATACGCAGTATTTT.

The genes are TRBV5-6 and TRBJ2-7; 8 positions match TRBD2. Germline CDR1 is SGHDT and CDR2 is YYEEEE. The junction had 7 bases not matched to a gene; V was cut back by 2 bases and J by 6 bases. This CDR3 has 14 amino acids. CDR3 protein: CASSFGSAGGEQYF. CDR3 nucleotide sequence: TGTGCCAGCAGCTTCGGTTCTGCGGGAGGCGAGCAGTACTTC.

CDR3 bases: TGTGCCAGCAGCGTAAGGGGAGGGGGCGAGCAGTACTTC. Translated: CASSVRGGGEQYF. The rearrangement joins TRBV9 to TRBJ2-7, with D possibly matching TRBD2 (7 bases). Germline V gives CDR1 SGDLS, CDR2 YYNGEE. The V end was cut by 1 base, the J end by 6 bases, with 11 bases between. The CDR3 totals 13 residues. The whole variable domain, filled in from reference TRBV9 and TRBJ2-7, reads DSGVTQTPKHLITATGQRVTLRCSPRSGDLSVYWYQQSLDQGLQFLIQYYNGEERAKGNILERFSAQQFPDLHSELNLSSLELGDSALYFCASSVRGGGEQYFGPGTRLTVT.

This rearrangement joins TRBV4-2 to TRBJ2-5; D is possibly TRBD1 (6 bases). In germline, CDR1 is LGHNA, CDR2 YNFKEQ. The CDR3 totals 13 residues. The V and J ends lost 8 bases and 5 bases respectively, with 15 bases between them. CDR3: CASDQGKGETQYF. The CDR3 DNA follows: TGTGCCAGCGACCAGGGGAAAGGCGAGACCCAGTACTTC.

V and J are TRBV7-9 and TRBJ2-1, with a weak D call TRBD2 (5 bases). Looked up from germline, CDR1 is SEHNR and CDR2 is FQNEAQ (reference sequence). This CDR3 spans 13 amino acids. Trimming cost V 8 bases and J 4 bases, with 12 bases left between them. The CDR3 here is CASGLRRYNEQFF. The DNA for the CDR3 is TGTGCCAGCGGGTTGAGGAGGTACAATGAGCAGTTCTTC.

The gene calls are TRBV25-1 and TRBJ2-2, with D perhaps TRBD2 (5 bases). Trimming cost V 6 bases and J 4 bases, with 12 bases left between them. Germline lookup yields CDR1 MGHDK and CDR2 SYGVNS. This CDR3 has 14 amino acids. The chain's CDR3 is CASRAEGITGELFF. The CDR3, as DNA: TGTGCCAGCAGAGCTGAGGGCATCACCGGGGAGCTGTTTTTT.

The chain combines TRBV19 with TRBJ2-2, with D hard to call. This CDR3 has 12 amino acids. V lost 6 bases and J lost 5, with 7 bases in between. Germline CDR1 is LNHDA and CDR2 is SQIVND (reference sequence). The CDR3 sequence is CASRSGTGELFF. The CDR3 region has the DNA TGTGCCAGTAGATCAGGTACCGGGGAGCTGTTTTTT.

The V call is TRBV6-5, the J call TRBJ1-5, with D tentatively TRBD1 (5 bases). V was pared by 6 bases and J by 3 bases, with 12 bases between. The CDR3 loop spans 14 amino acids. The germline gives CDR1 MNHEY, CDR2 SVGAGI. The CDR3 is CASRPDRSNQPQHF. CDR3 coding DNA: TGTGCCAGCAGACCAGACAGATCCAATCAGCCCCAGCATTTT.

The chain recombines TRBV7-8 with TRBJ2-3; 11 nucleotides align to TRBD2. CDR3 length equals 15 residues. CDR1 is SGHVS, CDR2 FQNEAQ, per germline. The ends lost 6 bases at V and 5 bases at J; junction bases unmatched: 7. CDR3 DNA: TGTGCCAGCAGTCAGACTAGCGGGGCGGAAGATACGCAGTATTTT. Amino acids: CASSQTSGAEDTQYF.